The clone carrying this T cell receptor (beta chain) was recorded many times. Its antigen is as yet unknown. This sample stems from a study of identical twins. After removal of 8 bases from V and 7 bases from J, the junction contained 23 bases not matched to a gene. The CDR3 sequence is 18 residues long. Germline V CDR1 and CDR2: MRHNA, SNTAGT. TCRdb reprocessed the 5' RACE reads via MiXCR and lists one record per CDR3 protein. The sample yields hundreds of thousands of distinct CDR3 sequences, 12% seen once. Healthy Caucasians were all of the donors. Points from the study as a whole: For monozygotic twins, models underestimated out-of-frame TCR alpha sharing. There were fewer insertions in abundant cord blood beta clonotypes, but memory repertoires showed no such pattern. Alpha sequences that were out-of-frame and twin-shared showed an excess of low generation probability.

This sample also belongs to another study, concerning yellow fever vaccine responses in identical twins.

Sequenced input: PBMCs. The sequence was obtained from a woman under 30 in good health. The chain employs TRBV6-4 and TRBJ2-3; 8 bases are a match to TRBD2. CDR3: CASPSGGDREGRFNTQYF. DNA of the CDR3: TGTGCCAGCCCTTCCGGGGGGGACCGGGAGGGCCGATTCAATACGCAGTATTTT.